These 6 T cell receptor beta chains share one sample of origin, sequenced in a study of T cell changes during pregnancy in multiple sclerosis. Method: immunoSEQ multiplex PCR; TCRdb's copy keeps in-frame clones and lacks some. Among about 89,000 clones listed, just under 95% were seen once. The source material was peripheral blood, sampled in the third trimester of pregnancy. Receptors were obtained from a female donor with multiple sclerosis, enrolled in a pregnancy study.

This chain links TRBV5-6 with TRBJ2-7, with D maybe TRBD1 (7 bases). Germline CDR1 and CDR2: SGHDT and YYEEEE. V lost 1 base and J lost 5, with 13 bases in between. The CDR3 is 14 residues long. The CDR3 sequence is CASSLPDRTNEQYF. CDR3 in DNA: TGTGCCAGCAGCTTGCCGGACAGGACTAACGAGCAGTACTTC.

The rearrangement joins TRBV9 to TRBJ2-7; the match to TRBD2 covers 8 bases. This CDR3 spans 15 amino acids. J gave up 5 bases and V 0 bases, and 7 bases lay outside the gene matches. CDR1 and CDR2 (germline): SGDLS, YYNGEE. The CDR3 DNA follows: TGTGCCAGCAGCGTAGAACGGGAGGGCCTACACGAGCAGTACTTC. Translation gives CASSVEREGLHEQYF.

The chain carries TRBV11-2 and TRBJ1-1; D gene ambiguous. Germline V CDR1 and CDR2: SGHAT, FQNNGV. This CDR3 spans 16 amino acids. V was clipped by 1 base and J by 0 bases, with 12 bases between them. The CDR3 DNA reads TGTGCCAGCAGCTTAGCATCGCTAGGTATGAACACTGAAGCTTTCTTT. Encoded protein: CASSLASLGMNTEAFF. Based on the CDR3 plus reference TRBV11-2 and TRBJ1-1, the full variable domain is EAGVAQSPRYKIIEKRQSVAFWCNPISGHATLYWYQQILGQGPKLLIQFQNNGVVDDSQLPKDRFSAERLKGVDSTLKIQPAKLEDSAVYLCASSLASLGMNTEAFFGQGTRLTVV.

CDR3: CASSITVYTEAFF. CDR3 DNA sequence: TGTGCCAGTAGTATAACGGTTTACACTGAAGCTTTCTTT. The chain couples TRBV19 to TRBJ1-1; D is unclear. This CDR3 contains 13 residues. Germline V CDR1 and CDR2: LNHDA, SQIVND (reference sequence). Between the trimmed V and J ends, which lost 2 bases and 3 bases, there was a span of 7 bases.

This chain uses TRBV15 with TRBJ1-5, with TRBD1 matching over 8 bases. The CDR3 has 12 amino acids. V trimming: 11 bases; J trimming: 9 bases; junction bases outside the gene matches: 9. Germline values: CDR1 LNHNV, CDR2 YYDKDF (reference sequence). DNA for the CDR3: TGTGCCTCGGGACAGGATGGGCGGCCCCAGCATTTT. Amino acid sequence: CASGQDGRPQHF.

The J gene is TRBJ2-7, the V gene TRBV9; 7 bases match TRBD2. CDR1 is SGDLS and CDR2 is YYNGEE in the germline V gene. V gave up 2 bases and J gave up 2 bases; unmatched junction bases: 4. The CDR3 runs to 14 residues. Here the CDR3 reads CASSVSGTTYEQYF. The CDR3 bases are TGTGCCAGCAGCGTCTCCGGGACTACCTACGAGCAGTACTTC.